This TCR beta chain was retrieved from a study of CD8 T cells in Susac syndrome (dated by TCRdb to between 2018 and 2020). Concerning the study at large: Among the Susac syndrome patients who were sequenced, clinically active disease was present in over 5 and clinical remission was observed in fewer than 10. At blood withdrawal, Susac syndrome patients were either therapy-naive, taking corticosteroids (in some cases with IVIg as well), or taking IVIg alone. Repertoire sequencing was used to test whether CD8+ T cell activation and differentiation in Susac syndrome was antigen driven. Points the paper makes about the study in general: No clonal expansion was detected in the CD4+ T cell repertoire of Susac syndrome patients. The study acknowledged that relatively few individuals were included in the TCR sequencing and HLA analysis.

RNA was extracted using the RNeasy kit, and roughly 0.45 to 1 microgram was reverse transcribed with random hexamers. TCR beta CDR3 regions were amplified with the immunoSEQ multiplex PCR assay covering 54 Vbeta and 13 Jbeta segments. PCR amplification bias was corrected by using a synthetic template baseline for primer optimization and computational correction. On the authors' methods: Only productive sequences were kept, with reads annotated to V, D and J genes according to IMGT and analyzed in immunoSEQ Analyzer. Clonality was calculated as one minus the Shannon entropy normalized by log2 of the number of productive unique sequences. Public and private clones were assessed among the 100 most prevalent clones of each patient and control. A clone was defined as Susac-specific if it was absent from the healthy and MS cohorts, from around 960 published viral clones and from other ImmuneACCESS disease sequences. Using fastp trimming at Q25 and MiXCR clonotype assembly, TCRdb reanalyzed the public sequencing data and kept in-frame beta chains. A single entry per CDR3 protein holds the most common genes and DNA from its merged rows. None of the V and J calls come from the authors' own analysis; TCRdb made them. The sample yields some 150,000 distinct CDR3 sequences; around 95% were counted once. Of the sample, 0.065% to 0.1% is held by the ten largest clones.

Peripheral blood CD8+ and CD4+ T cells from healthy donors, Susac syndrome patients and multiple sclerosis patients were profiled by high-throughput TCR beta sequencing. The Susac syndrome patients fulfilled recently defined diagnostic criteria for definite or probable disease. Bulk CD8+ and CD4+ T cells were purified by magnetic negative isolation, whereas CD8+ TEMRA cells were enriched by FACS. Blood was drawn into EDTA tubes, processed within 24 hours, and PBMCs were isolated by density gradient centrifugation. PBMCs destined for TCR sequencing were cryopreserved in liquid nitrogen and later thawed in a 37 °C water bath. A purity of at least 90% was achieved for sorted or isolated CD4+, CD8+ and CD8+ TEMRA cells. As encoded in the germline V gene, CDR1 is SNHLY while CDR2 is FYNNEI. There are 12 amino acids in the CDR3, from cysteine to phenylalanine inclusive. Here the CDR3 DNA is all that survives: 36 bases in frame from base 1. The trim is 10 bases for V and 0 bases for J, with a gap of 10 bases between the germline ends.

Concerning this clonotype itself: Which antigen it targets is not known. No base qualities exist here, and no much larger clone lies one base off it.

Recombination connected TRBV2 to TRBJ2-7; the D gene is possibly TRBD2, with 5 bases matching. Specimen: CD4+ T cells from PBMCs. The source of this sequence is a human donor with Susac syndrome. CDR3 region: CATEGSSYEQYF. The bases read TGTGCCACCGAGGGCAGCTCCTACGAGCAGTACTTC. This CDR3, with the reference TRBV2 and TRBJ2-7 proteins standing in past its ends, gives the full variable domain EPEVTQTPSHQVTQMGQEVILRCVPISNHLYFYWYRQILGQKVEFLVSFYNNEISEKSEIFDDQFSVERPDGSNFTLKIRSTKLEDSAMYFCATEGSSYEQYFGPGTRLTVT.